These T cell receptor beta chains were read from a single sample in a study of identical twins. TCRdb recomputed calls from the 5' RACE reads with MiXCR, one row per CDR3 protein. This table has 550,000 to 800,000 distinct CDR3 sequences, around 7.4% appearing once. Separately, the same data were catalogued under a study of yellow fever vaccine responses in identical twins.

The sequenced material came from PBMCs. These receptors were collected from a woman aged 18 to 35 in good health. The CDR3 runs from the conserved cysteine through the conserved F or W. Fields, in order: clone size, V gene, J gene, D gene, CDR3 DNA, CDR3 protein. The D gene is left open where the match is weak. Clone size is stated in some rows and not others, as once, few, many or a class when expanded.

once,TRBV20-1,TRBJ2-5,.,TGCAGTGCTCTCTCTTCCCACTCCGGGCGGCAAGAGACCCAGTACTTC,CSALSSHSGRQETQYF
many,TRBV7-8,TRBJ1-2,.,TGTGCCAGCAGCTTACTGGGGGGCCAGTATGGCTACACCTTC,CASSLLGGQYGYTF
many,TRBV12-3/TRBV12-4,TRBJ1-5,.,TGTGCCTCCTCCAACACGGGGGTGCCCAATCAGCCCCAGCATTTT,CASSNTGVPNQPQHF
many,TRBV10-3,TRBJ1-1,.,TGTGCCATCAGTGATTTCGTGGAAAACACTGAAGCTTTCTTT,CAISDFVENTEAFF
.,TRBV20-1,TRBJ2-2,.,TGCAGTGCTAGGGACACCTTTAACACCGGGGAGCTGTTTTTT,CSARDTFNTGELFF
many,TRBV7-3,TRBJ2-5,.,TGTGCCAGCAGCGCGCAACCCCAAGAGACCCAGTACTTC,CASSAQPQETQYF
.,TRBV5-1,TRBJ2-7,TRBD1,TGCGCCAGCAGCCTCCGGGACAGGGCAAACGAGCAGTACTTC,CASSLRDRANEQYF
.,TRBV6-2/TRBV6-3,TRBJ1-2,TRBD1,TGTGCCAGCAGTACGGACAGGGTACATGGCTACACCTTC,CASSTDRVHGYTF
.,TRBV18,TRBJ2-1,.,TGTGCCAGCTCACCAAATACCTACAATGAGCAGTTCTTC,CASSPNTYNEQFF
.,TRBV7-9,TRBJ1-3,TRBD1,TGTGCCAGCATCGATGGACAGGGGGAGCAGTATGGAAACACCATATATTTT,CASIDGQGEQYGNTIYF
.,TRBV5-1,TRBJ2-7,.,TGCGCCAGCAGTGGAGCTGACGAGCAGTACTTC,CASSGADEQYF
few,TRBV7-9,TRBJ1-2,.,TGTGCCAGCAGCTTAGCCGGGACACAAAGGGACTATGGCTACACCTTC,CASSLAGTQRDYGYTF
many,TRBV10-3,TRBJ2-2,.,TGTGCCATCAAGAGCGGACCGAACACCGGGGAGCTGTTTTTT,CAIKSGPNTGELFF
few,TRBV12-5,TRBJ2-7,TRBD2,TGTGCTAGTGGCCGGGGGGGATACGAGCAGTACTTC,CASGRGGYEQYF
.,TRBV20-1,TRBJ2-6,.,TGCAGTGCTAGTGGGGCAAGGAAAGTCTCTGGGGCCAACGTCCTGACTTTC,CSASGARKVSGANVLTF
many,TRBV28,TRBJ2-5,TRBD2,TGTGCCAGCAGTCCCACTAACGGGAGGGCTGGTGAGACCCAGTACTTC,CASSPTNGRAGETQYF
many,TRBV20-1,TRBJ1-5,.,TGCAGTGCTAGAGTAAGCGACAGCACCTATAGCAATCAGCCCCAGCATTTT,CSARVSDSTYSNQPQHF
.,TRBV7-8,TRBJ2-1,TRBD2,TGTGCCAGCAGCTCCCTCCCGGGAGCGGGATACAATGAGCAGTTCTTC,CASSSLPGAGYNEQFF
few,TRBV4-1,TRBJ2-7,.,TGCGCCAGCAGCCAAGATAAGAAATTACGGACCAACGAGCAGTACTTC,CASSQDKKLRTNEQYF
few,TRBV5-1,TRBJ2-5,.,TGCGCCAGCAGCTTGGAAACCCCGGGGGCGGTTGGAGAGACCCAGTACTTC,CASSLETPGAVGETQYF
few,TRBV4-1,TRBJ2-2,.,TGCGCCAGCAGTCATCCCGTGGGTGGGACCGGGGAGCTGTTTTTT,CASSHPVGGTGELFF
.,TRBV12-3/TRBV12-4,TRBJ2-5,.,TGTGCCAGCAGTTTGGATGGGCCGCAAGAGACCCAGTACTTC,CASSLDGPQETQYF
.,TRBV15,TRBJ2-1,.,TGTGCCACCAGCGCCCCGCAGCCGAGCTATACACTCAATGAGCAGTTCTTC,CATSAPQPSYTLNEQFF
.,TRBV7-2,TRBJ2-3,TRBD2,TGTGCCTCCTTCCCGACTAGCGGTACCTATACGCAGTATTTT,CASFPTSGTYTQYF
few,TRBV5-1,TRBJ1-5,TRBD1,TGCGCCAGCAGCTTGGGGACAGGGATGAGTCAGCCCCAGCATTTT,CASSLGTGMSQPQHF
.,TRBV12-3/TRBV12-4,TRBJ2-5,TRBD2,TGTGCCAGCAGTTTAGGGGCTAGCGGTGGGAAAAGAGAGACCCAGTACTTC,CASSLGASGGKRETQYF
few,TRBV28,TRBJ2-7,TRBD2,TGTGCCAGCAGTTCGACCGGGACTAGCATCTCCTACGAGCAGTACTTC,CASSSTGTSISYEQYF
many,TRBV14,TRBJ2-5,.,TGTGCCAGCAGCATACAGCGGAGCCAAGAGACCCAGTACTTC,CASSIQRSQETQYF
few,TRBV12-3/TRBV12-4,TRBJ2-1,TRBD1,TGTGCCAGCAGTTTCAGGACAGGGTTTAATGAGCAGTTCTTC,CASSFRTGFNEQFF
few,TRBV28,TRBJ1-2,TRBD1,TGTGCCAGCAGTATACAGGGGACCAACTATGGCTACACCTTC,CASSIQGTNYGYTF
few,TRBV7-9,TRBJ1-1,.,TGTGCCAGCAGCTTAATGGATCAGGGGACTGAAGCTTTCTTT,CASSLMDQGTEAFF
many,TRBV12-3/TRBV12-4,TRBJ2-3,TRBD1,TGTGCCAGCCGTGACAGGGACACGCAGTATTTT,CASRDRDTQYF
.,TRBV6-1,TRBJ1-5,.,TGTGCCAGCAGTGTTCAGGGGTCTAGCAATCAGCCCCAGCATTTT,CASSVQGSSNQPQHF
many,TRBV6-5,TRBJ2-2,.,TGTGCCAGCAGTTACTCGTTAGCGGCCCTGAACACCGGGGAGCTGTTTTTT,CASSYSLAALNTGELFF
.,TRBV7-6,TRBJ2-5,TRBD1,TGTGCCAGCAGCTCTCGGACAGGGAAAGAGACCCAGTACTTC,CASSSRTGKETQYF
few,TRBV2,TRBJ2-3,TRBD1,TGTGCCAGCAGTGACCCGGGACAGGGTCTTAGCACAGATACGCAGTATTTT,CASSDPGQGLSTDTQYF
.,TRBV28,TRBJ2-3,.,TGTGCCAGCAGTTCCCCGGGGCCTCGAGATACGCAGTATTTT,CASSSPGPRDTQYF
many,TRBV29-1,TRBJ2-1,.,TGCAGCGTTGAGGGACTGCCAAAGCCTAATGAGCAGTTCTTC,CSVEGLPKPNEQFF
few,TRBV10-3,TRBJ1-2,TRBD1,TGTGCCATCAGCTCGGGACAGATATATGGCTACACCTTC,CAISSGQIYGYTF